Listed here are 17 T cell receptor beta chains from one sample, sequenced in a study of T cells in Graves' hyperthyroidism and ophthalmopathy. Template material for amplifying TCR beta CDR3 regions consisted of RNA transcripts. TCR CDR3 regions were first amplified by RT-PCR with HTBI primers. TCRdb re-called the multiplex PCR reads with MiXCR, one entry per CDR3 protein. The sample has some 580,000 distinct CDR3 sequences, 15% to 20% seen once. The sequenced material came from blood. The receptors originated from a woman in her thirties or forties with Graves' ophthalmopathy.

The CDR3 region has the DNA TGTGCCAGCAGTGAGGGACTAGCCCCCTACAATGAGCAGTTCTTC. Translated: CASSEGLAPYNEQFF. This sequence joins TRBV2 and TRBJ2-1; TRBD2 aligns across 9 bases. Trimming removed 3 bases from V and 2 bases from J; junction bases left unmatched: 2. Germline values: CDR1 SNHLY, CDR2 FYNNEI. This CDR3 region has 15 residues.

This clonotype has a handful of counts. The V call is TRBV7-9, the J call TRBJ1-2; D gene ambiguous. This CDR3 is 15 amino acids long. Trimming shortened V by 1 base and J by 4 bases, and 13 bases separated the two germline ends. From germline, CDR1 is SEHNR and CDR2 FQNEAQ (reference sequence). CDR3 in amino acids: CASSLGSVATYGYTF. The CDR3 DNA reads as TGTGCCAGCAGCTTAGGGAGCGTTGCTACCTATGGCTACACCTTC.

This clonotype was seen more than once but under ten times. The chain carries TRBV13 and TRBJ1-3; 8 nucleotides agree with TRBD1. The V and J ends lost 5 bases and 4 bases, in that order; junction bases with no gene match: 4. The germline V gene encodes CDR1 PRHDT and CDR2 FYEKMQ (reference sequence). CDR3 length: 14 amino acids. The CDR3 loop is CASSKDRVGNTIYF. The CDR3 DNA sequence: TGTGCCAGCAGCAAGGACAGGGTAGGAAACACCATATATTTT.

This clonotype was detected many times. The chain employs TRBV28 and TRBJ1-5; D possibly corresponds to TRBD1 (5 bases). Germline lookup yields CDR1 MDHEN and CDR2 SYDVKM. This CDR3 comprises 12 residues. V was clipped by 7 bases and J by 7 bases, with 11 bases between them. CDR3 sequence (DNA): TGTGCCAGCATCCAGGGCGGACAGCCCCAGCATTTT. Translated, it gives CASIQGGQPQHF.

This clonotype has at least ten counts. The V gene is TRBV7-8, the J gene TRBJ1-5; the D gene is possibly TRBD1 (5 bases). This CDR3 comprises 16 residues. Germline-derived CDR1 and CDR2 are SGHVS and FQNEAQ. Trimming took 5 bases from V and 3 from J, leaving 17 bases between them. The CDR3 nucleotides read TGTGCCAGCAGCGACTCCCGCGGGGGGATCAATCAGCCCCAGCATTTT. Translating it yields CASSDSRGGINQPQHF.

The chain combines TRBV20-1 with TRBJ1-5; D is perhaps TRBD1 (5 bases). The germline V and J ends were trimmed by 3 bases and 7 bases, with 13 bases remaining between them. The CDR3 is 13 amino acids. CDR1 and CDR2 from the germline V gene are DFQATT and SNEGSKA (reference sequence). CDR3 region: CSARPAGNQPQHF. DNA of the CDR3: TGCAGTGCTAGGCCGGCAGGGAACCAGCCCCAGCATTTT.

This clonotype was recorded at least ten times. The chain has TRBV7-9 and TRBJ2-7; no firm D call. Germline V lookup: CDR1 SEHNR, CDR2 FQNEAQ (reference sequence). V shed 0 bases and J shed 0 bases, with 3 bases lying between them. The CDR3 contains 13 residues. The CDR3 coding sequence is TGTGCCAGCAGCTTAGCCCGCTCCTACGAGCAGTACTTC. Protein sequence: CASSLARSYEQYF.

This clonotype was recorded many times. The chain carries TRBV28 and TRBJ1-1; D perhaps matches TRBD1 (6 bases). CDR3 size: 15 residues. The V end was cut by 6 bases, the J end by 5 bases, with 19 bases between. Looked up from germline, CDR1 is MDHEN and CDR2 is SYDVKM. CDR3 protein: CASSRGGSMRTEAFF. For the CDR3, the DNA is TGTGCCAGCAGCCGAGGGGGGTCAATGAGGACTGAAGCTTTCTTT.

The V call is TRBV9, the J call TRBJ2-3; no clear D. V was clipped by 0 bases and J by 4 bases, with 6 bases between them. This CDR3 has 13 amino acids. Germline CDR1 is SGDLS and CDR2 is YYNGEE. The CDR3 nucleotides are TGTGCCAGCAGCGTAGCCCAAGCAGATACGCAGTATTTT. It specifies CASSVAQADTQYF.

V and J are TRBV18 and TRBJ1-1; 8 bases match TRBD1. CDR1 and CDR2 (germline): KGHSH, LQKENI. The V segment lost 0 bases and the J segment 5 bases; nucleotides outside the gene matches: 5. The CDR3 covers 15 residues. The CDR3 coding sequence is TGTGCCAGCTCACCACCGACGGGGGACAGGACTGAAGCTTTCTTT. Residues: CASSPPTGDRTEAFF. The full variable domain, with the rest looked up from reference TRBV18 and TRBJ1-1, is NAGVMQNPRHLVRRRGQEARLRCSPMKGHSHVYWYRQLPEEGLKFMVYLQKENIIDESGMPKERFSAEFPKEGPSILRIQQVVRGDSAAYFCASSPPTGDRTEAFFGQGTRLTVV.

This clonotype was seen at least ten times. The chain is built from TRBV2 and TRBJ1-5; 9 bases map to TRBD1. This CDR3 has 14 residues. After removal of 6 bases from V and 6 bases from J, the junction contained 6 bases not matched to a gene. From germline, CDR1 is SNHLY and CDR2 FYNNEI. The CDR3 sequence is CASSAGTGIQPQHF. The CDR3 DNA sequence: TGTGCCAGCAGCGCCGGGACAGGGATTCAGCCCCAGCATTTT.

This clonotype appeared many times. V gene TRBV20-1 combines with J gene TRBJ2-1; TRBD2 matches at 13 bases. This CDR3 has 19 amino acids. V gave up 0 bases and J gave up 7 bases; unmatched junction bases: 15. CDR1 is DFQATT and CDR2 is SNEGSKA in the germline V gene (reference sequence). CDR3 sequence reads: CSARDLGLAGSPLLNEQFF. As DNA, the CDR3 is TGCAGTGCTAGAGACCTGGGACTAGCGGGGAGCCCATTACTAAATGAGCAGTTCTTC.

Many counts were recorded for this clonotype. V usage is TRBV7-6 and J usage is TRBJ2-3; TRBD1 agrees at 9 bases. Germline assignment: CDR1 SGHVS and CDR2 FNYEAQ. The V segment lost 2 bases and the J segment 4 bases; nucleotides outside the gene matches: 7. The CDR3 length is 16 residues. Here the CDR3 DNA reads TGTGCCAGCAGCTTATTTGCGACAGGGGGGGCAGATACGCAGTATTTT. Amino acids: CASSLFATGGADTQYF.

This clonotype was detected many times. The CDR3 DNA sequence: TGCAGTGCTAGCTCGGATTCGACGGGGGCAGATACGCAGTATTTT. Translated, it gives CSASSDSTGADTQYF. This chain links TRBV20-1 with TRBJ2-3, with TRBD2 as a possible D gene (6 bases). V was clipped by 3 bases and J by 4 bases, with 17 bases between them. Per germline, CDR1 DFQATT and CDR2 SNEGSKA (reference sequence). CDR3 length: 15 residues.

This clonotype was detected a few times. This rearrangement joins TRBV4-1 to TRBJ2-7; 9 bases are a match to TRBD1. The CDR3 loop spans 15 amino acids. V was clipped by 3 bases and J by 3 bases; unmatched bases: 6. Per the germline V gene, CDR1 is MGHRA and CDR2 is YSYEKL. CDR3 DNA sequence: TGCGCCAGCAGCCAGATGACAGGGGGAAACTACGAGCAGTACTTC. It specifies CASSQMTGGNYEQYF.

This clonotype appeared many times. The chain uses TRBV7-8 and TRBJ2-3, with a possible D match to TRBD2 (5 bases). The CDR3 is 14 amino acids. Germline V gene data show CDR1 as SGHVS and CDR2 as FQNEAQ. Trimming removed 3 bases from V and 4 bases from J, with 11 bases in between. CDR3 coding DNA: TGTGCCAGCAGCTTTAGTACGGAGGCAGATACGCAGTATTTT. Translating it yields CASSFSTEADTQYF. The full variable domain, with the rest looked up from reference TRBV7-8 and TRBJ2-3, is GAGVSQSPRYKVAKRGQDVALRCDPISGHVSLFWYQQALGQGPEFLTYFQNEAQLDKSGLPSDRFFAERPEGSVSTLKIQRTQQEDSAVYLCASSFSTEADTQYFGPGTRLTVL.

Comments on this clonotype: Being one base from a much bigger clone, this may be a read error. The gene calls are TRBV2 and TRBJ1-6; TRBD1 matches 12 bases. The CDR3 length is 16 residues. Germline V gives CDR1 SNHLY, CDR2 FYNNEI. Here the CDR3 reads CAGSESGQGAFSPLHF. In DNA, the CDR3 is TGTGCCGGCAGTGAATCGGGACAGGGGGCTTTTTCACCCCTCCACTTT.